This T cell receptor beta chain was documented in a study of shared clonotypes between healthy human individuals. Measured with immunoSEQ multiplex PCR; TCRdb has only the in-frame clones, and not every one. The top ten hold roughly 0.14% of the sample, which has 2,500,000 or so clones, roughly nine tenths seen once. This clone was observed a single time. The CDR3 contains 14 residues. Germline CDR1 and CDR2: SGHAT and FQNNGV. V gave up 6 bases and J gave up 1 base; unmatched junction bases: 3. Only Caucasian adults living in Nashville, Tennessee made up the donor group. The CD4+ fraction was divided into a CD45RA+ naive subset and a CD45RA-negative memory subset.

This sequence originates from a man aged 18-30 years in good health. Sequenced input: naive CD4+ T cells sorted from blood. Subset of the sample: CD45RA+ positively selected. The chain couples TRBV11-2 to TRBJ2-3; 8 bases line up with TRBD1. The chain's CDR3 is CASRMTGGTDTQYF. The CDR3 DNA follows: TGTGCCAGCAGAATGACAGGGGGCACAGATACGCAGTATTTT.